The 3 T cell receptor beta chains reported below all come from one sample, sequenced in a study of cytomegalovirus exposure and HLA in healthy donors. The PCR contained 60 Vbeta and 13 Jbeta primers. The repertoire was sequenced with immunoSEQ multiplex PCR; TCRdb's copy has only in-frame clones and lacks some. The profile covers around 76,000 clones, with under 85% appearing a single time and about 16% taken by the ten largest. The sequenced sample was PBMCs. These receptors were taken from a woman aged 40 to 50 in good health and CMV-seropositive.

This clone has just a few counts. The chain combines TRBV5-6 with TRBJ1-3; D remains ambiguous. Germline V lookup: CDR1 SGHDT, CDR2 YYEEEE. The CDR3 length is 16 residues. Trimming removed 4 bases from V and 0 bases from J, with 14 bases in between. The CDR3 nucleotides are TGTGCCAGCAGCATGGACGGGGAGATCTCTGGAAACACCATATATTTT. Protein product: CASSMDGEISGNTIYF.

V usage is TRBV7-2 and J usage is TRBJ2-3; 9 bases align to TRBD2. The length of the CDR3 is 14 residues. J was trimmed by 4 bases and V by 3 bases; bases with no gene match: 2. CDR1 and CDR2 from the germline V gene are SGHTA and FQGNSA. Here the CDR3 reads CASSFRLAADTQYF. The CDR3, as DNA: TGTGCCAGCAGCTTCAGACTAGCGGCAGATACGCAGTATTTT. Supplemented by reference TRBV7-2 and TRBJ2-3, the full variable domain reads GAGVSQSPSNKVTEKGKDVELRCDPISGHTALYWYRQSLGQGLEFLIYFQGNSAPDKSGLPSDRFSAERTGGSVSTLTIQRTQQEDSAVYLCASSFRLAADTQYFGPGTRLTVL.

V and J are TRBV7-2 and TRBJ2-3; 7 positions agree with TRBD2. CDR3 length: 17 amino acids. The junction had 11 bases not matched to a gene; V was cut back by 1 base and J by 4 bases. The germline V gene encodes CDR1 SGHTA and CDR2 FQGNSA. In nucleotides, the CDR3 is TGTGCCAGCAGCTTAGAACTGCTGGGCGGGGGAGCAGATACGCAGTATTTT. Translated: CASSLELLGGGADTQYF.